This T cell receptor (beta chain) was observed in a study of shared clonotypes between healthy human individuals. Across the whole study: Donors, aged 18 to 49, were two women and three men.

The V and J ends lost 1 base and 1 base respectively, with 6 bases between them. Germline lookup yields CDR1 LNHDA and CDR2 SQIVND (reference sequence). This CDR3 contains 14 residues. Concerning this clone: What it binds is not known.

Study-wide findings and caveats: Non-shared clonotypes displayed generation probabilities falling below those of clonotypes present in all four donors.

Only in-frame clones appear in the TCRdb table, and some are missing; sequencing was by immunoSEQ multiplex PCR. The sample includes roughly 2.2 million clones, around 90% of them seen just once. This TCR came from a man younger than 35 in good health. Some clones in this sample may be carry-over from other donors' samples. Sequencing input: naive CD4+ T cells from PBMCs. As for subset: CD45RA+ positively selected. The chain recombines TRBV19 with TRBJ2-3; unclear D gene. CDR3 loop: CASSIGGRTDTQYF. DNA of the CDR3: TGTGCCAGTAGTATAGGAGGACGCACAGATACGCAGTATTTT.